A single sample gave rise to the 5 T cell receptor beta chains below, sequenced in a study of follicular helper T cells after annual influenza vaccination. Produced via immunoSEQ multiplex PCR; TCRdb's table is partial and in-frame only. The sample has roughly 7,300 clones, approximately 88% seen once; the top ten hold 1.6%. Time point specified: 2015-2016 season, 7 days after influenza vaccination. The sample in question was CXCR5+ CD38- circulating T follicular helper cells from blood, obtained 7 days after influenza vaccination. Subset: circulating Tfh, non-naive CD4+CXCR5+PD-1+ (ICOS+CD38+ or ICOS-CD38-). The receptors derive from an adult who received the influenza vaccine.

V and J are TRBV9 and TRBJ2-2; D not certain. Germline values: CDR1 SGDLS, CDR2 YYNGEE. Trimming left V 4 bases short and J 7 bases short, with 14 bases between. The CDR3 is 14 amino acids. The CDR3 region is CASSSGPMFGELFF. CDR3 bases: TGTGCCAGCAGCTCAGGACCGATGTTCGGGGAGCTGTTTTTT.

This chain links TRBV2 with TRBJ2-1, with TRBD1 as a possible D gene (6 bases). The CDR3 consists of 14 residues. V dropped 6 bases and J dropped 7 bases, with 16 bases sitting between them. Germline CDR1 is SNHLY and CDR2 is FYNNEI. The DNA for the CDR3 is TGTGCCAGCAGCCAACAGGGACGATGGAATGAGCAGTTCTTC. It encodes CASSQQGRWNEQFF.

The chain has TRBV5-5 and TRBJ2-1; the D gene is possibly TRBD1 (5 bases). V was trimmed by 4 bases and J by 6 bases, leaving 17 bases between them. The length of the CDR3 is 15 residues. CDR1 SGHKS and CDR2 YYEKEE come from the germline V gene (reference sequence). The CDR3 sequence: CASSVGQVSGNEQFF. The CDR3 nucleotides are TGTGCCAGCAGCGTGGGGCAGGTATCGGGCAATGAGCAGTTCTTC.

The V call is TRBV5-1, the J call TRBJ2-1; no clear D. Germline CDR1 is SGHRS and CDR2 is YFSETQ. Trimming cost V 3 bases and J 0 bases, with 10 bases left between them. The CDR3 is 15 amino acids. The CDR3 nucleotides read TGCGCCAGCAGCTGGGGTAGTAGCTCCTACAATGAGCAGTTCTTC. Amino acid sequence: CASSWGSSSYNEQFF.

The chain uses TRBV30 and TRBJ1-1; D unclear. V gave up 3 bases and J gave up 5 bases, with 13 bases separating them. CDR1 and CDR2 (germline): GTSNPN, SVGIG (reference sequence). The CDR3 consists of 13 residues. DNA of the CDR3: TGTGCCTGGAGGGGCCCTCGCGGGACTGAAGCTTTCTTT. Translated: CAWRGPRGTEAFF.